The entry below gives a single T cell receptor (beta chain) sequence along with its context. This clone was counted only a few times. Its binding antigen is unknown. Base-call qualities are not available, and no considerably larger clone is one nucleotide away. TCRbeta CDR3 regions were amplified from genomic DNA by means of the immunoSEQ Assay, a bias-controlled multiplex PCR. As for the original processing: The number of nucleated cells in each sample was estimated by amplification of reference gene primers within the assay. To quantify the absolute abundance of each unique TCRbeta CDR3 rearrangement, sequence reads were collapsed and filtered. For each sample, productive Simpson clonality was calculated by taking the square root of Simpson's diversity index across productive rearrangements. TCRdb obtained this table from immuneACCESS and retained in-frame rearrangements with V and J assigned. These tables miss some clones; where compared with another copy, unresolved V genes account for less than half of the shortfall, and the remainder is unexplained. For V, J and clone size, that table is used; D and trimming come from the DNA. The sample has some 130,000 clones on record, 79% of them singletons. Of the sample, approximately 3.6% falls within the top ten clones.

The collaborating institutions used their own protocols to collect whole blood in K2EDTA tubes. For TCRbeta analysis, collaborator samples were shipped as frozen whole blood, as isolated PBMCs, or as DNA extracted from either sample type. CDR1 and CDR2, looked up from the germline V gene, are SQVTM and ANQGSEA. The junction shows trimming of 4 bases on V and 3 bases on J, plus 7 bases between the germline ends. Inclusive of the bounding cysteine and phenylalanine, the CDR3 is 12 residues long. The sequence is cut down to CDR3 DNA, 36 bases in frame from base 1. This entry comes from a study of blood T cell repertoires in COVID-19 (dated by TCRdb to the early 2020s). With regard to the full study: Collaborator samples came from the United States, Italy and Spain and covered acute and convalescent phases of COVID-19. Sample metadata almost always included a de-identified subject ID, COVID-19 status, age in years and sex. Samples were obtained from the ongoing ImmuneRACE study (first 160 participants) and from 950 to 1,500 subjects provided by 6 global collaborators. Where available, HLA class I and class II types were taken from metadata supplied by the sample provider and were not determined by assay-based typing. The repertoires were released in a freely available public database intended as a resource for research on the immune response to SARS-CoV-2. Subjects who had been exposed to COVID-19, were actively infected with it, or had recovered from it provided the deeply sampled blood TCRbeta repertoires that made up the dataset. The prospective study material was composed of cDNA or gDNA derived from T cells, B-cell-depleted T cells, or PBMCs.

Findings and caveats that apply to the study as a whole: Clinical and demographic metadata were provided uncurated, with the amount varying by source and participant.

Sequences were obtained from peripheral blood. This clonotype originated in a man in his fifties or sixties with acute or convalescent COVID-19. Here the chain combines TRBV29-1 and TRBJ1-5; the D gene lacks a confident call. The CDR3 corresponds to CSVVQDNQPQHF. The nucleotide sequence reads TGCAGCGTTGTTCAGGACAATCAGCCCCAGCATTTT. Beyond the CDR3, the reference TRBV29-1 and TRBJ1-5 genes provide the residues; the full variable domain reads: SAVISQKPSRDICQRGTSLTIQCQVDSQVTMMFWYRQQPGQSLTLIATANQGSEATYESGFVIDKFPISRPNLTFSTLTVSNMSPEDSSIYLCSVVQDNQPQHFGDGTRLSIL.